Following are 6 T cell receptor beta chains from one sample sequenced in a study of CD8+CD57+ T cells in acquired aplastic anemia. Profiling that covered TCR beta VDJ and CDR3 relied on genomic DNA as its template. In TCRdb, the reads were re-called with MiXCR into one record per CDR3 protein. The sample lists 75,000 to 80,000 distinct CDR3 sequences; roughly three quarters were seen once. Only patients with CD8+CD57+ cell expansion on flow cytometry were chosen for sequencing. Sequenced sample: sorted CD4+, CD8+, or CD8+CD57+ T cells (not recorded which) from PBMCs. The receptors derive from a human donor with aplastic anemia.

This clonotype was seen more than once but under ten times. This chain connects TRBV10-3 to TRBJ1-2; D possibly corresponds to TRBD1 (6 bases). CDR3 length: 14 amino acids. Trimming took 4 bases from V and 7 from J, leaving 16 bases between them. The V gene's germline CDR1 is ENHRY and CDR2 SYGVKD. The CDR3 loop is CAISVQGMGSGYTF. CDR3 DNA sequence: TGTGCCATCAGTGTTCAGGGGATGGGGAGTGGCTACACCTTC.

This clonotype was seen only a few times. CDR3 region: CSVGEDSYEQYF. The CDR3 nucleotides are TGCAGCGTTGGAGAGGACTCCTACGAGCAGTACTTC. The genes are TRBV29-1 and TRBJ2-7; D is undetermined. Looked up from germline, CDR1 is SQVTM and CDR2 is ANQGSEA. The CDR3 sequence is 12 residues long. V was shortened by 4 bases and J by 0 bases, with 7 bases between the two germline ends.

CDR3 in amino acids: CAIGQNGGYTF. The CDR3, as DNA: TGTGCCATCGGGCAGAATGGCGGCTACACCTTC. V usage is TRBV24-1 and J usage is TRBJ1-2; D is unclear. This CDR3 spans 11 amino acids. CDR1 KGHDR and CDR2 SFDVKD come from the germline V gene. Trimming removed 11 bases from V and 8 bases from J, with 14 bases in between.

The chain is built from TRBV19 and TRBJ2-7; tentative D call: TRBD1 (5 bases). The CDR3 contains 13 residues. Trimming pared 6 bases from V and 7 bases from J, leaving 16 bases between. The V gene's germline CDR1 is LNHDA and CDR2 SQIVND (reference sequence). The CDR3 DNA reads as TGTGCCAGTAGCGAAGGAGCAGGGTTGGAGCAGTACTTC. Translating it yields CASSEGAGLEQYF.

The genes are TRBV19 and TRBJ2-5; D possibly uses TRBD1 or TRBD2 (7 bases each). The germline V and J ends were trimmed by 5 bases and 4 bases, with 17 bases remaining between them. Germline V CDR1 and CDR2: LNHDA, SQIVND (reference sequence). This CDR3 is built from 15 residues. The CDR3 sequence is CASSSQGGRVETQYF. The CDR3 DNA follows: TGTGCCAGTAGTTCCCAGGGGGGGCGAGTAGAGACCCAGTACTTC.

This clonotype was seen only a few times. V is TRBV7-9 and J is TRBJ2-7, with TRBD2 as a possible D gene (6 bases). The CDR3 spans 15 residues. Germline loops: CDR1 SEHNR, CDR2 FQNEAQ (reference sequence). Deletions cut 5 bases from V and 3 bases from J, with 17 bases between. The CDR3 DNA sequence: TGTGCCAGCAGCCCTCGGGAGACTATACTCTACGAGCAGTACTTC. The encoded protein is CASSPRETILYEQYF.